This TCR beta chain was recovered during a study of T cell responses to AZD1222 COVID-19 vaccine. Study-wide results and caveats: An increase in Spike-specific TCR breadth and depth was observed after two AZD1222 doses.

Turning to this clone: What it binds is not known.

Germline lookup yields CDR1 MNHNS and CDR2 SASEGT. The CDR3 covers 13 residues. V dropped 3 bases and J dropped 2 bases, with 8 bases sitting between them. TCRdb's copy holds only in-frame clones and misses some; the assay was immunoSEQ multiplex PCR. In total, the table holds over 120,000 clones. This chain connects TRBV6-1 to TRBJ2-7; D call uncertain. The specimen sequenced was peripheral blood. This TCR derives from an adult in good health. For the CDR3, the DNA is TGTGCCAGCAGTGATAGCCGGGCCTACGAGCAGTACTTC. This translates into CASSDSRAYEQYF.